A single sample gave rise to the 22 T cell receptor beta chains below, sequenced in a study of Tregs in tolerant kidney transplant recipients. The repertoire was sequenced with immunoSEQ multiplex PCR; TCRdb's copy has only in-frame clones and lacks some. The sample yields roughly 15,000 clones, roughly 77% seen once. The sample here was Tregs from blood, taken before the transplant. The source is a human donor who received a combined kidney and bone marrow transplant.

The genes are TRBV5-1 and TRBJ1-6; 8 positions agree with TRBD1. Trimming removed 2 bases from V and 7 bases from J; junction bases left unmatched: 8. This CDR3 comprises 16 residues. Per the germline V gene, CDR1 is SGHRS and CDR2 is YFSETQ. CDR3 sequence reads: CASSFWPDRENSPLHF. CDR3 DNA: TGCGCCAGCAGCTTTTGGCCGGACAGGGAAAATTCACCCCTCCACTTT.

The chain joins TRBV7-2 to TRBJ2-1; 7 bases agree with TRBD1. The germline V gene has CDR1 SGHTA and CDR2 FQGNSA. CDR3 size: 13 residues. V was clipped by 3 bases and J by 4 bases; unmatched bases: 0. The CDR3 loop reads CASSLTGYNEQFF. The CDR3 DNA is TGTGCCAGCAGCTTGACAGGGTACAATGAGCAGTTCTTC. The whole variable domain, filled in from reference TRBV7-2 and TRBJ2-1, reads GAGVSQSPSNKVTEKGKDVELRCDPISGHTALYWYRQSLGQGLEFLIYFQGNSAPDKSGLPSDRFSAERTGGSVSTLTIQRTQQEDSAVYLCASSLTGYNEQFFGPGTRLTVL.

The chain carries TRBV7-9 and TRBJ2-2; no definite D call. CDR1 and CDR2 (germline): SEHNR, FQNEAQ (reference sequence). Trimming removed 5 bases at V and 0 bases at J, with 13 bases between. This CDR3 is 16 amino acids long. The CDR3 coding sequence is TGTGCCAGCAGCCCAGATCGAGACACGAACACCGGGGAGCTGTTTTTT. As protein: CASSPDRDTNTGELFF.

V and J are TRBV19 and TRBJ2-2; maybe TRBD2 (7 bases). Between the trimmed V and J ends, which lost 0 bases and 4 bases, there was a span of 12 bases. In germline, CDR1 is LNHDA, CDR2 SQIVND (reference sequence). The CDR3 totals 16 residues. CDR3 nucleotides: TGTGCCAGTAGTATAGATCTGGGGGGGGCCACCGGGGAGCTGTTTTTT. Its protein is CASSIDLGGATGELFF.

The genes are TRBV29-1 and TRBJ1-2, with 7 bases aligning to TRBD1. The germline V gene encodes CDR1 SQVTM and CDR2 ANQGSEA. Trimming at V came to 0 bases and at J to 3 bases, leaving 4 bases not matched to a gene. CDR3 length: 14 residues. The CDR3 DNA reads TGCAGCGTTGAAGACCAGGGGGATGACTATGGCTACACCTTC. Translation gives CSVEDQGDDYGYTF.

The chain combines TRBV5-1 with TRBJ2-1, with TRBD2 matching 13 bases. V shed 4 bases and J 2 bases; nucleotides not matched to a gene: 9. This CDR3 is built from 18 residues. Germline lookup yields CDR1 SGHRS and CDR2 YFSETQ. CDR3 protein: CASSDGLAGVGPYNEQFF. In DNA, the CDR3 is TGCGCCAGCAGCGACGGACTAGCGGGAGTGGGCCCCTACAATGAGCAGTTCTTC.

The rearrangement uses TRBV4-3 and TRBJ2-7; the match to TRBD2 covers 8 bases. This CDR3 is 17 amino acids long. After removal of 1 base from V and 1 base from J, the junction contained 9 bases not matched to a gene. CDR1 is LGHNA, CDR2 YSLEER, per germline. The CDR3 sequence is CASSQGVAGGGSYEQYF. For the CDR3, the DNA is TGCGCCAGCAGCCAAGGGGTGGCGGGAGGAGGGTCCTACGAGCAGTACTTC.

The V call is TRBV5-1, the J call TRBJ2-1; D possibly corresponds to TRBD2 (5 bases). Trimming cost V 2 bases and J 10 bases, with 22 bases left between them. Per germline, CDR1 SGHRS and CDR2 YFSETQ. The CDR3 loop spans 16 amino acids. The CDR3 region has the DNA TGCGCCAGCAGCTTCAACCTACGGACGGCGGGCGGCGAGCAGTTCTTC. Its translation: CASSFNLRTAGGEQFF.

The rearrangement uses TRBV27 and TRBJ1-2; TRBD1 might be the D (5 bases). The CDR3 contains 16 residues. Trimming removed 2 bases at V and 4 bases at J, with 17 bases between. Looked up from germline, CDR1 is MNHEY and CDR2 is SMNVEV (reference sequence). The CDR3 nucleotides read TGTGCCAGCAGTTTAGAGGTTAGGGGCGTCCCCTATGGCTACACCTTC. It codes for CASSLEVRGVPYGYTF.

This clone was seen a few times. This chain uses TRBV25-1 with TRBJ1-2; TRBD1 matches at 8 bases. Germline V gene sequence: CDR1 MGHDK, CDR2 SYGVNS. With 7 bases clipped from V and 8 bases from J, the junction kept 21 bases outside the gene matches. This CDR3 contains 17 residues. CDR3 nucleotides: TGTGCCAGCAACTCCGCCGGACAGGGAAGGACAAAGGAGGGCTACACCTTC. Translated: CASNSAGQGRTKEGYTF.

The J gene is TRBJ2-1, the V gene TRBV6-5; the D is unclear. The germline V gene has CDR1 MNHEY and CDR2 SVGAGI. The CDR3 extends over 12 amino acids. CDR3 bases: TGTACCGTAGCCACCTCCTACAATGAGCAGTTCTTC. Amino acid sequence: CTVATSYNEQFF.

The chain joins TRBV30 to TRBJ2-5; no reliable D call. V was shortened by 3 bases and J by 5 bases, with 16 bases between the two germline ends. The CDR3 has 14 residues. From germline, CDR1 is GTSNPN and CDR2 SVGIG (reference sequence). This CDR3 reads CAWRRGPPRETQYF. CDR3 in DNA: TGTGCCTGGAGGCGAGGCCCCCCACGGGAGACCCAGTACTTC. Filled out from reference TRBV30 and TRBJ2-5, the complete variable domain reads SQTIHQWPATLVQPVGSPLSLECTVEGTSNPNLYWYRQAAGRGLQLLFYSVGIGQISSEVPQNLSASRPQDRQFILSSKKLLLSDSGFYLCAWRRGPPRETQYFGPGTRLLVL.

The chain links TRBV14 to TRBJ1-2, with D possibly being TRBD1 (5 bases). Trimming left V 1 base short and J 8 bases short, with 17 bases between. Germline values: CDR1 SGHDN, CDR2 FVKESK. This CDR3 contains 15 residues. Here the CDR3 reads CASSQAYRTPGGYTF. The CDR3 nucleotides are TGTGCCAGCAGCCAAGCCTACCGGACACCCGGAGGCTACACCTTC.

This chain connects TRBV30 to TRBJ2-4, with TRBD2 identical over 11 bases. The CDR3 spans 15 residues. With V trimmed by 2 bases and J by 2 bases, 2 bases remained unmatched. Germline values: CDR1 GTSNPN, CDR2 SVGIG (reference sequence). CDR3 DNA sequence: TGTGCCTGGAGTACTAGCGGGAGACCCAAAAACATTCAGTACTTC. Its protein is CAWSTSGRPKNIQYF.

V usage is TRBV5-1 and J usage is TRBJ2-1; D is possibly TRBD2 (5 bases). The CDR3 sequence is 14 residues long. V lost 7 bases and J lost 0, with 11 bases in between. Per germline, CDR1 SGHRS and CDR2 YFSETQ. As DNA, the CDR3 is TGCGCCAGCTGGGGTGGGAGCTCCTACAATGAGCAGTTCTTC. This encodes CASWGGSSYNEQFF. The variable domain in full, completed from reference TRBV5-1 and TRBJ2-1, reads KAGVTQTPRYLIKTRGQQVTLSCSPISGHRSVSWYQQTPGQGLQFLFEYFSETQRNKGNFPGRFSGRQFSNSRSEMNVSTLELGDSALYLCASWGGSSYNEQFFGPGTRLTVL.

The V gene is TRBV6-5, the J gene TRBJ2-3; 9 bases are a match to TRBD2. The CDR3 length is 12 residues. V lost 7 bases and J lost 11; bases outside the gene matches: 7. Germline V gene data show CDR1 as MNHEY and CDR2 as SVGAGI. DNA of the CDR3: TGTGCCAGCACCCCGACTAGCGGCGAGCAGTATTTT. Its protein product is CASTPTSGEQYF.

This rearrangement joins TRBV5-6 to TRBJ2-1; TRBD2 might be the D (5 bases). The CDR3 consists of 15 residues. In germline, CDR1 is SGHDT, CDR2 YYEEEE. The V end was cut by 3 bases, the J end by 0 bases, with 10 bases between. The CDR3 here is CASSYGVSSYNEQFF. CDR3 DNA: TGTGCCAGCAGCTACGGGGTGAGCTCCTACAATGAGCAGTTCTTC.

This chain links TRBV18 with TRBJ2-2, with TRBD1 as a possible D gene (6 bases). Germline CDR1 and CDR2: KGHSH and LQKENI. The ends were cut back, 4 bases at V and 1 base at J, with 10 bases in the middle. The CDR3 has 15 residues. CDR3 in DNA: TGTGCCAGCTCACTTGGGGGCCTGAACACCGGGGAGCTGTTTTTT. Translation gives CASSLGGLNTGELFF. Combining the CDR3 with reference TRBV18 and TRBJ2-2 gives the whole variable domain NAGVMQNPRHLVRRRGQEARLRCSPMKGHSHVYWYRQLPEEGLKFMVYLQKENIIDESGMPKERFSAEFPKEGPSILRIQQVVRGDSAAYFCASSLGGLNTGELFFGEGSRLTVL.

In this sample, this clone turned up once. V and J are TRBV9 and TRBJ2-2; the match to TRBD1 covers 8 bases. This CDR3 region has 15 residues. CDR1 and CDR2 (germline): SGDLS, YYNGEE. V shed 0 bases, J shed 5 bases, and the junction held 3 bases outside the gene matches. CDR3 residues: CASSVGRGRTGELFF. In DNA, the CDR3 is TGTGCCAGCAGCGTAGGCAGGGGGCGGACCGGGGAGCTGTTTTTT.

As DNA, the CDR3 is TGTGCCAGCTCACGTGGACTACGCTACAATGAGCAGTTCTTC. It codes for CASSRGLRYNEQFF. V and J are TRBV18 and TRBJ2-1; D may be TRBD2 (6 bases). This CDR3 comprises 14 residues. Per the germline V gene, CDR1 is KGHSH and CDR2 is LQKENI. V was cut by 4 bases and J by 3 bases, with 10 bases left in between.

The J gene is TRBJ1-6, the V gene TRBV6-4; no reliable D call. The CDR3 is 13 residues long. The germline V and J ends were trimmed by 2 bases and 8 bases, with 7 bases remaining between them. In germline, CDR1 is MRHNA, CDR2 SNTAGT. Here the CDR3 DNA reads TGTGCCAGCAGTGACACGGTGGATTCACCCCTCCACTTT. Translated: CASSDTVDSPLHF.

The chain employs TRBV4-3 and TRBJ2-3; TRBD2 aligns across 7 bases. The length of the CDR3 is 12 residues. V was pared by 1 base and J by 10 bases, with 2 bases of the junction left unmatched. Germline assignment: CDR1 LGHNA and CDR2 YSLEER. CDR3 nucleotide sequence: TGCGCCAGCAGCCAAGGACGGGGGGCGCAGTATTTT. Protein sequence: CASSQGRGAQYF.